This T cell receptor (beta chain) comes out of a study of blood T cell repertoires in COVID-19. Background on the study: Acute and convalescent COVID-19 specimens originated in the United States, Italy and Spain. PBMCs, B-cell-depleted T cells, or T cells provided the cDNA or gDNA that made up the material.

The CDR3 length is 14 residues. V was cut by 1 base and J by 6 bases, with 10 bases left in between. In germline, CDR1 is LNHDA, CDR2 SQIVND (reference sequence). Source study methods: Amplification with reference gene primers provided the estimates of nucleated cell counts. Clones were read by immunoSEQ multiplex PCR, and TCRdb kept only the in-frame ones, dropping some. D and trimming come from the DNA, and the V and J calls and clone size come from that table. The sample has around 95,000 clones, around four fifths seen once. The V gene is TRBV19, the J gene TRBJ1-5, with TRBD1 as a possible D gene (5 bases). Material for sequencing was peripheral blood. This sequence originates from a woman aged 65 to 85 with acute or convalescent COVID-19. The CDR3 sequence: CASSIGRDAQPQHF. The CDR3 DNA reads TGTGCCAGTAGTATAGGCAGGGATGCTCAGCCCCAGCATTTT.